The 21 T cell receptor beta chains reported below all come from one sample, sequenced in a study of T-cell reconstitution after alpha-beta-depleted transplantation in children. The authors prepared the TCRbeta library with unique molecular identifiers. Via MiXCR, TCRdb re-called the PCR reads, giving one row per CDR3 protein. The top ten hold less than 15% of the sample, which has about 460,000 distinct CDR3 sequences, about an eighth seen once. The sample in question was PBMCs, mostly from graft donor cells, obtained 180 days after TCRalphabeta/CD19-depleted stem cell transplant. The receptors were sampled from a female patient aged 2-10 years who had a stem cell transplant for aplastic anemia, so the T cells may come from the graft donor.

This clonotype was counted only a few times. V usage is TRBV29-1 and J usage is TRBJ1-3, with D unclear. Germline loops: CDR1 SQVTM, CDR2 ANQGSEA. V was cut by 4 bases and J by 1 base, with 5 bases left in between. The CDR3 length is 12 residues. This chain's CDR3 is CSVVVSGNTIYF. The CDR3 nucleotides read TGCAGCGTTGTAGTGTCTGGAAACACCATATATTTT.

This clonotype was observed at least ten times. The chain recombines TRBV20-1 with TRBJ1-1; maybe TRBD1 (6 bases). Deletions cut 3 bases from V and 4 bases from J, with 15 bases between. Germline CDR1 is DFQATT and CDR2 is SNEGSKA (reference sequence). This CDR3 has 14 amino acids. The chain's CDR3 is CSARRGGRVTEAFF. The CDR3 region has the DNA TGCAGTGCTAGGAGGGGGGGCAGGGTCACTGAAGCTTTCTTT.

This clonotype was recorded many times. This chain uses TRBV5-8 with TRBJ2-7, with TRBD1 matching 9 bases. CDR1 and CDR2 from the germline V gene are SGHTS and YDEGEE. Germline trimming cut 3 bases from V and 6 bases from J; bases unmatched to any gene: 10. The CDR3 runs to 15 residues. CDR3 region: CASSSLIGTGSEQYF. CDR3 DNA: TGTGCCAGCAGCTCCTTGATTGGGACAGGGAGCGAGCAGTACTTC.

This sequence joins TRBV7-2 and TRBJ2-5; D gene uncertain. The CDR3 consists of 12 residues. From germline, CDR1 is SGHTA and CDR2 FQGNSA. The germline V and J ends were trimmed by 2 bases and 5 bases, with 6 bases remaining between them. The chain's CDR3 is CASSLISETQYF. The CDR3 region has the DNA TGTGCCAGCAGCTTAATATCGGAGACCCAGTACTTC.

This clonotype was seen repeatedly, ten times or more. The rearrangement uses TRBV12-3 or TRBV12-4 and TRBJ1-5; D not resolved. The CDR3 extends over 13 amino acids. V was shortened by 2 bases and J by 4 bases, with 6 bases between the two germline ends. The CDR3 is CASSLRANQPQHF. DNA of the CDR3: TGTGCCAGCAGTTTACGGGCGAATCAGCCCCAGCATTTT.

This rearrangement joins TRBV5-1 to TRBJ2-1, with 7 bases aligning to TRBD1. V shed 4 bases, J shed 2 bases, and the junction held 6 bases outside the gene matches. The CDR3 sequence is 15 residues long. Germline CDR1 is SGHRS and CDR2 is YFSETQ. CDR3 nucleotides: TGCGCCAGCAGCCTGTGGACAGGTCCCTACAATGAGCAGTTCTTC. This encodes CASSLWTGPYNEQFF.

At least ten counts were recorded for this clonotype. The V gene is TRBV20-1, the J gene TRBJ2-5; possibly TRBD1 or TRBD2 for D (5 bases each). The germline gives CDR1 DFQATT, CDR2 SNEGSKA (reference sequence). V was cut by 2 bases and J by 3 bases, with 16 bases left in between. The CDR3 contains 15 residues. The CDR3 spells CSARSPGAVEETQYF. CDR3 DNA: TGCAGTGCTAGATCCCCCGGGGCGGTCGAAGAGACCCAGTACTTC.

The sample holds many counts of this clonotype. The chain links TRBV27 to TRBJ1-1; the D gene is possibly TRBD1 (5 bases). Trimming removed 5 bases at V and 0 bases at J, with 16 bases between. CDR3 length: 16 amino acids. Looked up from germline, CDR1 is MNHEY and CDR2 is SMNVEV (reference sequence). The chain's CDR3 is CASSAYSGFLNTEAFF. The CDR3, as DNA: TGTGCCAGCAGTGCCTACTCAGGGTTCCTGAACACTGAAGCTTTCTTT.

There are a few counts of this clonotype. The chain is built from TRBV29-1 and TRBJ2-2; TRBD2 agrees at 7 bases. Germline values: CDR1 SQVTM, CDR2 ANQGSEA. The CDR3 totals 15 residues. The junction had 7 bases not matched to a gene; V was cut back by 6 bases and J by 0 bases. Here the CDR3 DNA reads TGCAGCGTCGCCCTCCGGGGGGCGAACACCGGGGAGCTGTTTTTT. It codes for CSVALRGANTGELFF.

This clonotype was seen ten or more times. This chain uses TRBV27 with TRBJ1-2; D remains ambiguous. CDR1 MNHEY and CDR2 SMNVEV come from the germline V gene (reference sequence). This CDR3 has 15 residues. V was clipped by 0 bases and J by 2 bases, with 10 bases between them. The CDR3 DNA follows: TGTGCCAGCAGTTTATCGACTCGTCCGAACTATGGCTACACCTTC. Amino acids: CASSLSTRPNYGYTF.

The sample holds a few counts of this clonotype. The J gene is TRBJ2-7, the V gene TRBV4-2, with D perhaps matching TRBD1 or TRBD2 (6 bases each). The V end was cut by 0 bases, the J end by 3 bases, with 15 bases between. The CDR3 contains 16 residues. From germline, CDR1 is LGHNA and CDR2 YNFKEQ. The CDR3 DNA is TGTGCCAGCAGCCAAGATTTCGGGGGCCCCTACTACGAGCAGTACTTC. It translates to CASSQDFGGPYYEQYF.

At least ten counts were recorded for this clonotype. J is TRBJ1-1 and V is TRBV11-2; D may be TRBD1 (6 bases). Germline assignment: CDR1 SGHAT and CDR2 FQNNGV. This CDR3 has 14 amino acids. V lost 4 bases to trimming and J lost 3 bases, with 12 bases between them. Here the CDR3 reads CASSSGAWDTEAFF. The CDR3 nucleotides are TGTGCCAGCAGCTCAGGGGCTTGGGACACTGAAGCTTTCTTT.

This chain joins TRBV10-3 and TRBJ1-1, with a tentative D call TRBD1 (6 bases). The V and J ends lost 4 bases and 3 bases respectively, with 15 bases between them. The germline gives CDR1 ENHRY, CDR2 SYGVKD. The CDR3 loop spans 15 amino acids. The CDR3 region has the DNA TGTGCCATCAGTGCAGGAAGAGGGGGGGACACTGAAGCTTTCTTT. Its translation: CAISAGRGGDTEAFF.

The chain is built from TRBV7-2 and TRBJ2-1; the D gene is possibly TRBD2 (6 bases). Germline V gene data show CDR1 as SGHTA and CDR2 as FQGNSA. V was trimmed by 4 bases and J by 4 bases, leaving 17 bases between them. This CDR3 has 16 amino acids. The CDR3 coding sequence is TGTGCCAGCAGCTCCCCTAACGGGAGAGTATACAATGAGCAGTTCTTC. Translation: CASSSPNGRVYNEQFF.

The chain recombines TRBV3-1 with TRBJ2-5; TRBD1 might be the D (5 bases). Germline CDR1 LGHDT, CDR2 YNNKEL (reference sequence). Trimming removed 5 bases from V and 4 bases from J, with 17 bases in between. This CDR3 region has 15 residues. The CDR3 DNA reads as TGTGCCAGCAGCGAACAATACTTGGGGCCAGAGACCCAGTACTTC. As protein: CASSEQYLGPETQYF.

The J gene is TRBJ1-2, the V gene TRBV29-1; TRBD1 matches 8 bases. This CDR3 contains 13 residues. V shed 4 bases and J 1 base; nucleotides not matched to a gene: 2. Germline lookup yields CDR1 SQVTM and CDR2 ANQGSEA. CDR3 DNA: TGCAGCGTTGCAGACAGGGGTAACTATGGCTACACCTTC. Amino acids: CSVADRGNYGYTF.

The CDR3 bases are TGTGCCAGCAGCTTAACTAGCGGGAGGGAGGATACGCAGTATTTT. It encodes CASSLTSGREDTQYF. The V and J genes are TRBV7-2 and TRBJ2-3; 13 bases are a match to TRBD2. This CDR3 spans 15 amino acids. The J segment lost 6 bases and the V segment lost 2 bases, leaving 2 bases of the junction unmatched. From germline, CDR1 is SGHTA and CDR2 FQGNSA.

This chain links TRBV5-6 with TRBJ2-1, with a tentative D call TRBD1 (5 bases). The germline V and J ends were trimmed by 2 bases and 3 bases, with 12 bases remaining between them. This CDR3 has 15 amino acids. Looked up from germline, CDR1 is SGHDT and CDR2 is YYEEEE. CDR3 bases: TGTGCCAGCAGCTTTACAGGTAGGGGCTACAATGAGCAGTTCTTC. It is translated as CASSFTGRGYNEQFF.

The chain links TRBV27 to TRBJ2-1, with 10 positions matching TRBD2. This CDR3 region has 17 residues. V lost 5 bases and J lost 4; bases outside the gene matches: 11. Germline CDR1 and CDR2: MNHEY and SMNVEV (reference sequence). This CDR3 reads CASSPTLAGAPYNEQFF. The DNA for the CDR3 is TGTGCCAGCAGTCCCACCCTAGCGGGGGCCCCTTACAATGAGCAGTTCTTC.

The chain joins TRBV28 to TRBJ1-6; 7 bases match TRBD1. The CDR3 is made up of 15 amino acids. With V trimmed by 8 bases and J by 10 bases, 14 bases remained unmatched. Germline assignment: CDR1 MDHEN and CDR2 SYDVKM. The CDR3 loop reads CASDRKQGCLSPLHF. The CDR3 DNA is TGTGCCAGCGACCGTAAACAGGGGTGCCTCTCACCCCTCCACTTT.

The rearrangement joins TRBV7-2 to TRBJ2-3; no definite D call. Germline V gives CDR1 SGHTA, CDR2 FQGNSA. This CDR3 is built from 11 residues. The V end lost 5 bases, the J end lost 8 bases, and 8 bases lay between the germline ends. The CDR3 reads CASSPKVTQYF. The CDR3 DNA reads TGTGCCAGCAGCCCAAAGGTTACGCAGTATTTT.